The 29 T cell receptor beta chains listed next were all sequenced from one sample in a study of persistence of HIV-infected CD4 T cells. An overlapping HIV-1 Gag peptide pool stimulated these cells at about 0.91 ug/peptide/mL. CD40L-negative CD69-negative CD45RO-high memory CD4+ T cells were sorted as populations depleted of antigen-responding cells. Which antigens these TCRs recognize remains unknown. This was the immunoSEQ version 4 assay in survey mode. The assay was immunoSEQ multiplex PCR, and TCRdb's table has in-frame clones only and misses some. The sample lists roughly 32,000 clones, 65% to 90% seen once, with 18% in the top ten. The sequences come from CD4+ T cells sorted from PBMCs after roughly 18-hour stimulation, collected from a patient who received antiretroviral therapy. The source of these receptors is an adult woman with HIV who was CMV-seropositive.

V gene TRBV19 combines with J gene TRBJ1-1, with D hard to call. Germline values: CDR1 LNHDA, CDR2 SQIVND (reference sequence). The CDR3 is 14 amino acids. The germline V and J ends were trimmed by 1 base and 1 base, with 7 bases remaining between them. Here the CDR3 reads CASSIGRSNTEAFF. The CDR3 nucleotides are TGTGCCAGTAGTATAGGGAGATCGAACACTGAAGCTTTCTTT.

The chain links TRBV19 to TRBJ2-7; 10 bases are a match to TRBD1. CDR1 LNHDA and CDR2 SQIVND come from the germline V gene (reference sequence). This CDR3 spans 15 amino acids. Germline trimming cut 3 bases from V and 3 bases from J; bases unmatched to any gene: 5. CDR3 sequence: CASSISTGGGYEQYF. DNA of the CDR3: TGTGCCAGTAGTATCTCGACAGGGGGCGGCTACGAGCAGTACTTC.

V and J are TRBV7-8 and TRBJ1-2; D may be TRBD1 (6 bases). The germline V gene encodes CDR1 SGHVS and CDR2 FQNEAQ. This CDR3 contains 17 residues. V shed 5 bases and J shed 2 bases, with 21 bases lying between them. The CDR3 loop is CASSPSHRVRVNYGYTF. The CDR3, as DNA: TGTGCCAGCAGCCCCTCGCACAGGGTTAGGGTCAACTATGGCTACACCTTC.

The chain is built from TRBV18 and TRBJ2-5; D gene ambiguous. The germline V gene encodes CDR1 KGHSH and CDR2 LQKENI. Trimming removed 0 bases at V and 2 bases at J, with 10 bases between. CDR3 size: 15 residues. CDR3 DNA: TGTGCCAGCTCACCACCTACGTCACTTCAAGAGACCCAGTACTTC. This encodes CASSPPTSLQETQYF. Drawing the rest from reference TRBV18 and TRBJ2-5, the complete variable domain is NAGVMQNPRHLVRRRGQEARLRCSPMKGHSHVYWYRQLPEEGLKFMVYLQKENIIDESGMPKERFSAEFPKEGPSILRIQQVVRGDSAAYFCASSPPTSLQETQYFGPGTRLLVL.

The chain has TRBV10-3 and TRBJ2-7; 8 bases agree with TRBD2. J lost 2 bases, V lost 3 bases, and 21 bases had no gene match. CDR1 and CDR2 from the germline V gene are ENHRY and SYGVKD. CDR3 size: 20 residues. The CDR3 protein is CAISDPTYDILAGTPYEQYF. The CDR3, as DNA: TGTGCCATCAGTGACCCGACCTACGATATATTAGCGGGAACCCCCTACGAGCAGTACTTC.

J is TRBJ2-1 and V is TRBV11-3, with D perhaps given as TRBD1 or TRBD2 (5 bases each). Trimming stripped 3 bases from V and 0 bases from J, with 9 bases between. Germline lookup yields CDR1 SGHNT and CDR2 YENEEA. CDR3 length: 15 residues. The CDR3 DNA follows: TGTGCCAGCAGCTTGATGGGGGACTCCTACAATGAGCAGTTCTTC. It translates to CASSLMGDSYNEQFF.

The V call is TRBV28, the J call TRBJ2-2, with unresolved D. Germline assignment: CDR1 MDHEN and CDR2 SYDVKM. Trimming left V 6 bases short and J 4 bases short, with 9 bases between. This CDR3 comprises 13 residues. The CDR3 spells CASSNIGTGELFF. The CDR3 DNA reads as TGTGCCAGCAGCAACATAGGCACCGGGGAGCTGTTTTTT.

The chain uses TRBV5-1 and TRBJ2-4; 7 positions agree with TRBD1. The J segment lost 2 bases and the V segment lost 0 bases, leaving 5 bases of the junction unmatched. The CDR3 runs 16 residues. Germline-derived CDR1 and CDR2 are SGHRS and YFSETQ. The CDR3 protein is CASSLGSGGPKNIQYF. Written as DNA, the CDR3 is TGCGCCAGCAGCTTGGGGTCAGGGGGACCCAAAAACATTCAGTACTTC.

The CDR3 DNA is TGTGCCAGCAGCTTAGAAGGGACAGGGGTTCGCGGCTACACCTTC. This codes for CASSLEGTGVRGYTF. The chain uses TRBV7-2 and TRBJ1-2; 10 nucleotides align to TRBD1. V lost 1 base and J lost 8; bases outside the gene matches: 7. The CDR3 is 15 amino acids. Germline V gene lookup returns CDR1 SGHTA and CDR2 FQGNSA.

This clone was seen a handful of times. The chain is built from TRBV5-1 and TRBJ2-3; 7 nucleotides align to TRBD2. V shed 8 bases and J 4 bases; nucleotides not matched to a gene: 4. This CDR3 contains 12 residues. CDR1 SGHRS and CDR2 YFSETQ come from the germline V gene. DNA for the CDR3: TGCGCCAGTGGGGAGGGTGCAGATACGCAGTATTTT. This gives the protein CASGEGADTQYF.

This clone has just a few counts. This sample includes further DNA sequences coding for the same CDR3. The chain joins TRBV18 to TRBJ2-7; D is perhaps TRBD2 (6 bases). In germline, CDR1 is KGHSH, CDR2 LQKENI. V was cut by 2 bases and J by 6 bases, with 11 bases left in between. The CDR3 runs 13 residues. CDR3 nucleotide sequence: TGTGCCAGCTCACCAGGGGAGGCCGGCGAGCAGTACTTC. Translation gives CASSPGEAGEQYF. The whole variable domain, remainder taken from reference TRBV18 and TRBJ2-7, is NAGVMQNPRHLVRRRGQEARLRCSPMKGHSHVYWYRQLPEEGLKFMVYLQKENIIDESGMPKERFSAEFPKEGPSILRIQQVVRGDSAAYFCASSPGEAGEQYFGPGTRLTVT.

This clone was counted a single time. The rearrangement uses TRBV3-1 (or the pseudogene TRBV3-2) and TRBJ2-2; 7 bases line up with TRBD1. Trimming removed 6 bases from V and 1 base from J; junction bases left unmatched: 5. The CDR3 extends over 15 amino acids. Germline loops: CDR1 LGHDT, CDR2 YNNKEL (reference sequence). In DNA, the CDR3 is TGTGCCAGCAGTTTTAGACAGGGGAACACCGGGGAGCTGTTTTTT. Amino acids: CASSFRQGNTGELFF.

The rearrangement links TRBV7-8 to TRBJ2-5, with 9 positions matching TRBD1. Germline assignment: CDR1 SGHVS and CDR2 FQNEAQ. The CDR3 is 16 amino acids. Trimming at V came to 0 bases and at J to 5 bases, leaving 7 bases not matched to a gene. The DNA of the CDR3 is TGTGCCAGCAGCTTAGCGGGAACAGGGGGCTCGGAGACCCAGTACTTC. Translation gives CASSLAGTGGSETQYF.

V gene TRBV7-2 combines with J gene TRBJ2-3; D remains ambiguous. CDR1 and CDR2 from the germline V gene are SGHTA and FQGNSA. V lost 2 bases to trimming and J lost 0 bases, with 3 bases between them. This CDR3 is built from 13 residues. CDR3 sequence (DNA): TGTGCCAGCAGCTTAATCAGCACAGATACGCAGTATTTT. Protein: CASSLISTDTQYF.

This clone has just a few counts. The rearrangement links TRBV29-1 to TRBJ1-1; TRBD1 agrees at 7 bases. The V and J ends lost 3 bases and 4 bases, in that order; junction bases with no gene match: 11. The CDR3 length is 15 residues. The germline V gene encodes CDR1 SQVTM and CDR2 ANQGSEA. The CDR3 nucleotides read TGCAGCGTTGATATGGGACAGCACTTCGGCACTGAAGCTTTCTTT. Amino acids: CSVDMGQHFGTEAFF.

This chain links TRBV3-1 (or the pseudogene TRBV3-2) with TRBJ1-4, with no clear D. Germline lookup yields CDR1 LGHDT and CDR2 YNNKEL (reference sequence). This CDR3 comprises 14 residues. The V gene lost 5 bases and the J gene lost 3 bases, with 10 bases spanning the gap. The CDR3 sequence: CASSFNQPNEKLFF. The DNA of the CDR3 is TGTGCCAGCAGCTTTAACCAGCCTAATGAAAAACTGTTTTTT.

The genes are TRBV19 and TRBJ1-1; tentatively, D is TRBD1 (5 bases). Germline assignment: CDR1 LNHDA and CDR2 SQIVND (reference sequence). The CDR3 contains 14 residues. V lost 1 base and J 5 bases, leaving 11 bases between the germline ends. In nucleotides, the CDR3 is TGTGCCAGTAGTATAGGTACCGAGGGGACTGAAGCTTTCTTT. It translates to CASSIGTEGTEAFF.

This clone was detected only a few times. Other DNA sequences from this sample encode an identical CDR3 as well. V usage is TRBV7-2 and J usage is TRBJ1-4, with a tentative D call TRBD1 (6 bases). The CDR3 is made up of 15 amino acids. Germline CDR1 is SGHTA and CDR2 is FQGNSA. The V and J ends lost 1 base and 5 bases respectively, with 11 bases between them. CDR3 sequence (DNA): TGTGCCAGCAGCTTAGTGGGACAACAGAATGAAAAACTGTTTTTT. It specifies CASSLVGQQNEKLFF.

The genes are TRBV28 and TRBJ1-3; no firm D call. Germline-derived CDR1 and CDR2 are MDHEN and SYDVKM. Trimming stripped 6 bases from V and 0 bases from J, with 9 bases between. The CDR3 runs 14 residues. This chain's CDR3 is CASSSSSSGNTIYF. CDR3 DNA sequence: TGTGCCAGCAGCTCCTCTAGCTCTGGAAACACCATATATTTT.

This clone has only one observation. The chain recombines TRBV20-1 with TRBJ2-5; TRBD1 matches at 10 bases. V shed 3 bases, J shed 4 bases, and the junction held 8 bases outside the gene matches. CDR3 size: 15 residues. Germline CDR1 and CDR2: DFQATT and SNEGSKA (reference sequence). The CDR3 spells CSASGTGANGETQYF. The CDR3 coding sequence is TGCAGTGCTAGTGGGACAGGGGCCAATGGAGAGACCCAGTACTTC.

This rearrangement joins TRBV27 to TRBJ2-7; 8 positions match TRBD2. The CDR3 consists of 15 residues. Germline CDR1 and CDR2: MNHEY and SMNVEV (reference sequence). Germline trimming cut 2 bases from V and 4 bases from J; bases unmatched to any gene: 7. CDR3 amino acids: CASSLGLAGFYEQYF. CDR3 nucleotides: TGTGCCAGCAGTTTAGGGCTAGCGGGCTTTTACGAGCAGTACTTC.

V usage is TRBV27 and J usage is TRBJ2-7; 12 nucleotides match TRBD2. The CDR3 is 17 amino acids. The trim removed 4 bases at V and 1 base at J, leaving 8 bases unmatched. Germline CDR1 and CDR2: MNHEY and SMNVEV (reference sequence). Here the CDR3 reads CASSSPGLAGRSYEQYF. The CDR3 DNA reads TGTGCCAGCAGTTCCCCCGGACTAGCGGGGCGATCCTACGAGCAGTACTTC.

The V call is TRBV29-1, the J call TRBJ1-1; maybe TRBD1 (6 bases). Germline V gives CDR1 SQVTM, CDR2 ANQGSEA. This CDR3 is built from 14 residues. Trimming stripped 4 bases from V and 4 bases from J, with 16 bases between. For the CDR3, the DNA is TGCAGCGTTGTGTGGGGGGGCGCGGGCACTGAAGCTTTCTTT. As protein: CSVVWGGAGTEAFF.

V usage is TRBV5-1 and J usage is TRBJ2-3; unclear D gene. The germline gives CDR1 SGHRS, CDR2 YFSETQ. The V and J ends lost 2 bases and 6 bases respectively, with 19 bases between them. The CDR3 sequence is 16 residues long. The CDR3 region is CASSLAGEIYGDTQYF. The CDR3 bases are TGCGCCAGCAGCTTAGCAGGAGAAATTTATGGTGATACGCAGTATTTT.

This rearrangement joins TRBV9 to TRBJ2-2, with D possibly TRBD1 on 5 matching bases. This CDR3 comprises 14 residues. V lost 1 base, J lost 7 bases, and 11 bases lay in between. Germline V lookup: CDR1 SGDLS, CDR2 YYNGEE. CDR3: CASSVSQGGGELFF. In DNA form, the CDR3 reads TGTGCCAGCAGCGTATCCCAGGGCGGCGGGGAGCTGTTTTTT.

The CDR3 nucleotides read TGTGCCAGCAGCCAAGATTACACAGGGTGGGATTCACCCCTCCACTTT. This encodes CASSQDYTGWDSPLHF. J is TRBJ1-6 and V is TRBV4-2; a weak D match, TRBD1 (6 bases). Per the germline V gene, CDR1 is LGHNA and CDR2 is YNFKEQ. The CDR3 is 16 residues long. V lost 0 bases, J lost 8 bases, and 14 bases lay in between.

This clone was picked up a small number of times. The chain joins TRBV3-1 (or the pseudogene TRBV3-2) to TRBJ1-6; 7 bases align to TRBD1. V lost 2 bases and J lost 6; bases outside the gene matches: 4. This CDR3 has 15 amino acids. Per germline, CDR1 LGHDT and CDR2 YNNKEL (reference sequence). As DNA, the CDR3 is TGTGCCAGCAGCCAATTCGGGACAGCTAATTCACCCCTCCACTTT. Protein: CASSQFGTANSPLHF.

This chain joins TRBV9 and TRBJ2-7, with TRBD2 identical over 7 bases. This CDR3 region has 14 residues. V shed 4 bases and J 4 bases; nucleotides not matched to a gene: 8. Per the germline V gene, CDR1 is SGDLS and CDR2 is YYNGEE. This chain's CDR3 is CASSQTASGYEQYF. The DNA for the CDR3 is TGTGCCAGCAGCCAGACGGCTAGCGGATACGAGCAGTACTTC.

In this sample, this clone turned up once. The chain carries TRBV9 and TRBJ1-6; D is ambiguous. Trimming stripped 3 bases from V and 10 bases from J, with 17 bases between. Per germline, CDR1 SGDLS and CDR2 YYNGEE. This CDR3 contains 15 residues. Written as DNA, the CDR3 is TGTGCCAGCAGCGGAGCTCGGGCAGGAGGATCACCCCTCCACTTT. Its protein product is CASSGARAGGSPLHF.